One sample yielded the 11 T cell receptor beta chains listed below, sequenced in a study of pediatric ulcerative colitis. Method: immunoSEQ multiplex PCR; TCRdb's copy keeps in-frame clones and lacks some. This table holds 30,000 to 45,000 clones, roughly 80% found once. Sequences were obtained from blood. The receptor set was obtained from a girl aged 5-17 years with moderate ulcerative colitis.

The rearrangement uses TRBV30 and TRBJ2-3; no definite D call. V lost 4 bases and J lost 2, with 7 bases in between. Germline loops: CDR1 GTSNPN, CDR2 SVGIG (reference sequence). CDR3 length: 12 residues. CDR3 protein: CAWIGFTDTQYF. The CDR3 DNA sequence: TGTGCCTGGATCGGGTTCACAGATACGCAGTATTTT.

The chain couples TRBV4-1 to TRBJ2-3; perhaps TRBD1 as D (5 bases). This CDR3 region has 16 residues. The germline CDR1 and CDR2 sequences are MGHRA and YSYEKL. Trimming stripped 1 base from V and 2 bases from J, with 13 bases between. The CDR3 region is CASSQAGQPHTDTQYF. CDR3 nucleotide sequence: TGCGCCAGCAGCCAAGCAGGACAACCGCACACAGATACGCAGTATTTT.

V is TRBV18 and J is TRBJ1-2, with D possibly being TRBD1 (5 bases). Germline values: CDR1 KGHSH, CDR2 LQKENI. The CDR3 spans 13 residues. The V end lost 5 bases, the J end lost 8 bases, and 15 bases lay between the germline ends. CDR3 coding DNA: TGTGCCAGCTCAACCCAGGGTTTGTTAGGCTACACCTTC. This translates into CASSTQGLLGYTF.

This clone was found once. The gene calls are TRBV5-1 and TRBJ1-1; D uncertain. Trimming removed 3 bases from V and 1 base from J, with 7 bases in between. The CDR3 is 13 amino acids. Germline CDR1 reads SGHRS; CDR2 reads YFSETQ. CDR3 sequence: CASSSGSNTEAFF. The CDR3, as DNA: TGCGCCAGCAGCTCCGGGTCGAACACTGAAGCTTTCTTT.

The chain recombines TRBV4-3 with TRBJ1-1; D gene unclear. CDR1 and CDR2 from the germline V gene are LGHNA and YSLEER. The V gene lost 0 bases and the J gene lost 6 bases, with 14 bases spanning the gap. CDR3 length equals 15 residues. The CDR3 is CASSQEASIYAEAFF. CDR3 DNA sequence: TGCGCCAGCAGCCAAGAAGCTTCCATCTACGCTGAAGCTTTCTTT.

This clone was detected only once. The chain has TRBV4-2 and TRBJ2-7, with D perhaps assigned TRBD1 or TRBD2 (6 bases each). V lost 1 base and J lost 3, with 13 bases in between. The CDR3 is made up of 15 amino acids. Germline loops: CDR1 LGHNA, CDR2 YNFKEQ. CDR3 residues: CASSQGFEGGYEQYF. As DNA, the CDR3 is TGTGCCAGCAGCCAAGGATTTGAGGGGGGCTACGAGCAGTACTTC.

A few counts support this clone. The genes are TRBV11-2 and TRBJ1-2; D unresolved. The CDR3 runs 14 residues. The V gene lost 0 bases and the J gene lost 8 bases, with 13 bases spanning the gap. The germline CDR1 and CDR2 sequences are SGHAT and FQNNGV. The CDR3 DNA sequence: TGTGCCAGCAGCTTAGAACTACTTGGAGCAGGCTACACCTTC. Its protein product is CASSLELLGAGYTF.

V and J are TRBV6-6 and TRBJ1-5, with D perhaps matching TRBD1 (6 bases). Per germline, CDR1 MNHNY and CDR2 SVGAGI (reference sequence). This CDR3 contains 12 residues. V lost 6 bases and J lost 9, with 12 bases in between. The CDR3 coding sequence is TGTGCCAGCAGCGACAGGTCGAGGCCCCAGCATTTT. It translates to CASSDRSRPQHF.

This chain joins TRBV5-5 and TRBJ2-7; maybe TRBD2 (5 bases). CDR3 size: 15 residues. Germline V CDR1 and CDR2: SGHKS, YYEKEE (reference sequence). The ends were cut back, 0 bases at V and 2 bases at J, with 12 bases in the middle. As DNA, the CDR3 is TGTGCCAGCAGCTTGGATAGGACTTTCACCTACGAGCAGTACTTC. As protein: CASSLDRTFTYEQYF.

The CDR3 loop reads CASSPTRTVYNEQFF. The CDR3 DNA sequence: TGCGCCAGCAGCCCCACCCGGACCGTCTACAATGAGCAGTTCTTC. The chain carries TRBV4-3 and TRBJ2-1; D remains ambiguous. The CDR3 extends over 15 amino acids. Germline V lookup: CDR1 LGHNA, CDR2 YSLEER. Trimming removed 4 bases at V and 3 bases at J, with 13 bases between.

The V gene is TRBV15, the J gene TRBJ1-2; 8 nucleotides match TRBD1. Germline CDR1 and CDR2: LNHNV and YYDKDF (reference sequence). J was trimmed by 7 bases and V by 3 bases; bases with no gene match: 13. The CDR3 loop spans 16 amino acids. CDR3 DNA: TGTGCCACCAGCAGTTACGCCTTCCAGGGGGCGCTTGGCTACACCTTC. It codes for CATSSYAFQGALGYTF.